These 3 T cell receptor beta chains were sequenced from one sample in a study of Graves' ophthalmopathy and Graves' hyperthyroidism. RNA transcripts were the source from which TCR beta CDR3 regions were amplified. Second-round multiplex PCR came after first-round RT-PCR with HTBI primers. Via MiXCR, TCRdb re-called the multiplex PCR reads, giving one row per CDR3 protein. The repertoire holds about 640,000 distinct CDR3 sequences, with over 40% as singletons. The sample was peripheral blood. These receptors were obtained from an adult man with Graves' ophthalmopathy.

V usage is TRBV4-2 and J usage is TRBJ2-2; D remains ambiguous. CDR1 is LGHNA and CDR2 is YNFKEQ in the germline V gene. Trimming removed 0 bases from V and 2 bases from J, with 7 bases in between. The CDR3 has 15 amino acids. DNA of the CDR3: TGTGCCAGCAGCCAAGAGGGCTCCAACACCGGGGAGCTGTTTTTT. It translates to CASSQEGSNTGELFF.

This clonotype has ten or more counts. V usage is TRBV2 and J usage is TRBJ2-7; TRBD2 agrees at 12 bases. V shed 8 bases, J shed 4 bases, and the junction held 3 bases outside the gene matches. The CDR3 has 13 amino acids. Germline CDR1 SNHLY, CDR2 FYNNEI. CDR3 nucleotides: TGTGCCAGCGGACTAGCGGGGATTTACGAGCAGTACTTC. Amino acids: CASGLAGIYEQYF.

With regard to this clonotype: Germline is not matched at one junction end, which may reflect a read error. The CDR3 loop is CASSGRGHTEAFF. In DNA form, the CDR3 reads TGTGCCAGCAGTGGCCGGGGGCACACTGAAGCTTTCTTT. The chain links TRBV10-3 to TRBJ1-1; a possible D gene is TRBD1 (6 bases). The CDR3 is 13 residues long. Germline values: CDR1 ENHRY, CDR2 SYGVKD.